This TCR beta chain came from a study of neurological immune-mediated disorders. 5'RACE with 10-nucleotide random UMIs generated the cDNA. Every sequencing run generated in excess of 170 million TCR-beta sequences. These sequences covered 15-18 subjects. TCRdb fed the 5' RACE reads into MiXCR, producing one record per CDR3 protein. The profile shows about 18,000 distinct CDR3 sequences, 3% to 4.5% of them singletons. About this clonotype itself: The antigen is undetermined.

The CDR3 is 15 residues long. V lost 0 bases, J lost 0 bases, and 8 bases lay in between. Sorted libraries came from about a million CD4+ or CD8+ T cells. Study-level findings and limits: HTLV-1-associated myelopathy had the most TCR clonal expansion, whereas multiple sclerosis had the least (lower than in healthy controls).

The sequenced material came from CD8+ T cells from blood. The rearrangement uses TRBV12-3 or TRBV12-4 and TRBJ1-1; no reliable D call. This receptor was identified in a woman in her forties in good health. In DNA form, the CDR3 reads TGTGCCAGCAGTTTAGCGGAGATGATGAACACTGAAGCTTTCTTT. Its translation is CASSLAEMMNTEAFF.